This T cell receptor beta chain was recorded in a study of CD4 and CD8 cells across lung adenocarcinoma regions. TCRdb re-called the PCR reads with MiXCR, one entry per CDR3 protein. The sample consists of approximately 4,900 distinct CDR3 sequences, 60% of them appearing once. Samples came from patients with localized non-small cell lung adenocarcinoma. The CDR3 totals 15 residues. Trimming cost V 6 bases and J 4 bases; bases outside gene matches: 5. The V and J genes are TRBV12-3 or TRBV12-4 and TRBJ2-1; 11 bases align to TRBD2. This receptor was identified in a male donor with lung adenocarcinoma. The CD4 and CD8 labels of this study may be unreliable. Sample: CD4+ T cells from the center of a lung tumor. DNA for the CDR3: TGTGCCAGCAGCCGTACTAGCGGGGGATACAATGAGCAGTTCTTC. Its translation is CASSRTSGGYNEQFF.